The 31 T cell receptor beta chains presented below share a single source sample, sequenced in a study of T cells in Graves' hyperthyroidism and ophthalmopathy. The CDR3 regions of TCR beta were amplified from RNA transcripts. The HTBI primer set drove a first-round RT-PCR of the TCR CDR3. TCRdb used MiXCR to reprocess the multiplex PCR reads, holding one entry per CDR3 protein. The sample has about 640,000 distinct CDR3 sequences; 45% are singletons. Specimen: peripheral blood or thyroid tissue (not recorded which). Receptors originate from an adult man with Graves' disease, either hyperthyroidism or ophthalmopathy (not recorded which).

This chain connects TRBV19 to TRBJ1-5; D is unresolved. Trimming took 1 base from V and 4 from J, leaving 8 bases between them. The CDR3 sequence is 14 residues long. Per germline, CDR1 LNHDA and CDR2 SQIVND (reference sequence). CDR3 coding DNA: TGTGCCAGTAGTATAGGTGGGAGAAATCAGCCCCAGCATTTT. Its protein is CASSIGGRNQPQHF.

This clonotype was found a few times. The rearrangement uses TRBV9 and TRBJ1-1, with a tentative D call TRBD1 (5 bases). This CDR3 has 15 residues. Germline CDR1 SGDLS, CDR2 YYNGEE. Trimming removed 5 bases at V and 6 bases at J, with 20 bases between. CDR3 protein: CASSLAGRDTAEAFF. CDR3 in DNA: TGTGCCAGCAGTTTAGCGGGGCGAGATACGGCTGAAGCTTTCTTT.

This chain links TRBV7-3 with TRBJ2-7; 10 positions match TRBD1. The CDR3 covers 15 residues. Germline loops: CDR1 SGHTA, CDR2 FQGTGA. J was trimmed by 6 bases and V by 5 bases; bases with no gene match: 10. In nucleotides, the CDR3 is TGTGCCAGCAGCAATGGGACAGGGGATATCGGCGAGCAGTACTTC. As protein: CASSNGTGDIGEQYF.

This clonotype was observed many times. The chain links TRBV10-3 to TRBJ2-2; 10 bases are a match to TRBD2. This CDR3 is built from 15 residues. CDR1 and CDR2 from the germline V gene are ENHRY and SYGVKD. The J segment lost 0 bases and the V segment lost 9 bases, leaving 4 bases of the junction unmatched. The CDR3 reads CAIPLAGSNTGELFF. CDR3 bases: TGTGCCATACCACTAGCGGGGTCGAACACCGGGGAGCTGTTTTTT.

This clonotype has just one count. The J gene is TRBJ2-7, the V gene TRBV15; perhaps TRBD1 as D (6 bases). V was shortened by 3 bases and J by 3 bases, with 12 bases between the two germline ends. The germline V gene has CDR1 LNHNV and CDR2 YYDKDF (reference sequence). The CDR3 sequence is 14 residues long. CDR3 bases: TGTGCCACCAGCAGTGAGGACAGAAGCTACGAGCAGTACTTC. Its translation is CATSSEDRSYEQYF.

The V and J genes are TRBV9 and TRBJ2-7, with a weak D call TRBD1 (5 bases). Germline assignment: CDR1 SGDLS and CDR2 YYNGEE. The CDR3 runs 15 residues. The ends were cut back, 4 bases at V and 3 bases at J, with 17 bases in the middle. CDR3 sequence: CASSREGADIYEQYF. CDR3 coding DNA: TGTGCCAGCAGCCGTGAAGGGGCGGATATCTACGAGCAGTACTTC.

This clonotype was picked up a small number of times. J is TRBJ2-7 and V is TRBV12-3 or TRBV12-4; D tentatively fits TRBD1 or TRBD2 (5 bases each). CDR3 length: 14 residues. Trimming stripped 6 bases from V and 6 bases from J, with 18 bases between. The CDR3, as DNA: TGTGCCAGCAGCTCCCGGGACGTGGCTCTCGAGCAGTACTTC. Protein: CASSSRDVALEQYF.

There are a few counts of this clonotype. A read error may explain this, as a much larger clone is one base away. The chain couples TRBV15 to TRBJ2-5; D gene unclear. The CDR3 contains 14 residues. V was pared by 1 base and J by 5 bases, with 11 bases between. Germline V gene data show CDR1 as LNHNV and CDR2 as YYDKDF (reference sequence). The CDR3 bases are TGTGCCACCAGCAGAGTGGCGGATGGGGAGACCCAGTACTTC. Amino acid sequence: CATSRVADGETQYF.

Concerning this clonotype: Germline and junction disagree at one end, which may indicate a read error. The V gene is TRBV25-1, the J gene TRBJ2-7, with D tentatively TRBD1 (6 bases). The CDR3 is 18 amino acids. Looked up from germline, CDR1 is MGHDK and CDR2 is SYGVNS. The DNA of the CDR3 is TGCGCCAGCAGCCAACTGGTTAATGGACAGCTACAGATGAGCGAGCAGTACTTC. It encodes CASSQLVNGQLQMSEQYF.

This rearrangement joins TRBV7-8 to TRBJ2-7, with TRBD2 matching 7 bases. Germline V gene data show CDR1 as SGHVS and CDR2 as FQNEAQ. J was trimmed by 1 base and V by 1 base; bases with no gene match: 4. The CDR3 consists of 15 residues. CDR3 in amino acids: CASSLVGGVSYEQYF. DNA of the CDR3: TGTGCCAGCAGCTTAGTGGGAGGGGTATCCTACGAGCAGTACTTC. Supplemented by reference TRBV7-8 and TRBJ2-7, the full variable domain reads GAGVSQSPRYKVAKRGQDVALRCDPISGHVSLFWYQQALGQGPEFLTYFQNEAQLDKSGLPSDRFFAERPEGSVSTLKIQRTQQEDSAVYLCASSLVGGVSYEQYFGPGTRLTVT.

This rearrangement joins TRBV29-1 to TRBJ1-5, with D hard to call. The CDR3 is made up of 12 amino acids. Germline V lookup: CDR1 SQVTM, CDR2 ANQGSEA. V was trimmed by 4 bases and J by 4 bases, leaving 8 bases between them. Here the CDR3 reads CSVVGANQPQHF. CDR3 DNA sequence: TGCAGCGTTGTGGGCGCTAATCAGCCCCAGCATTTT.

This clonotype was counted only a few times. The J gene is TRBJ1-1, the V gene TRBV19; no firm D call. Per germline, CDR1 LNHDA and CDR2 SQIVND (reference sequence). The ends were cut back, 1 base at V and 4 bases at J, with 7 bases in the middle. This CDR3 region has 13 residues. This CDR3 is CASSIGPSTEAFF. The DNA of the CDR3 is TGTGCCAGTAGTATAGGTCCCAGCACTGAAGCTTTCTTT.

This clonotype was picked up a small number of times. The rearrangement joins TRBV29-1 to TRBJ1-1; TRBD1 aligns across 9 bases. V shed 1 base and J 4 bases; nucleotides not matched to a gene: 1. CDR3 length: 13 residues. The V gene's germline CDR1 is SQVTM and CDR2 ANQGSEA. CDR3 in amino acids: CSVEVGQGTEAFF. CDR3 bases: TGCAGCGTTGAAGTGGGACAGGGCACTGAAGCTTTCTTT.

This chain connects TRBV24-1 to TRBJ2-5; 13 positions agree with TRBD2. CDR3 size: 17 residues. J was trimmed by 5 bases and V by 3 bases; bases with no gene match: 8. Germline V gives CDR1 KGHDR, CDR2 SFDVKD. The DNA for the CDR3 is TGTGCCACCAGTGATGACGGGACTAGCGGGAAGCTGGAGACCCAGTACTTC. Its protein product is CATSDDGTSGKLETQYF.

The chain joins TRBV20-1 to TRBJ1-2; 9 bases match TRBD1. V lost 0 bases, J lost 8 bases, and 19 bases stayed unmatched. Germline V gene lookup returns CDR1 DFQATT and CDR2 SNEGSKA (reference sequence). The CDR3 loop spans 18 amino acids. The CDR3 coding sequence is TGCAGTGCTAGAGATCGGAGAGGGGACAGGGCCTTTTGGGAAGGCTACACCTTC. This gives the protein CSARDRRGDRAFWEGYTF.

The chain employs TRBV29-1 and TRBJ1-2, with D maybe TRBD1 (6 bases). The CDR3 spans 14 residues. V dropped 6 bases and J dropped 7 bases, with 21 bases sitting between them. Germline CDR1 reads SQVTM; CDR2 reads ANQGSEA. CDR3 in amino acids: CSVGPSRDTCGYTF. CDR3 coding DNA: TGCAGCGTGGGTCCTAGTCGGGACACCTGTGGCTACACCTTC.

The chain combines TRBV15 with TRBJ1-3, with D hard to call. Germline V CDR1 and CDR2: LNHNV, YYDKDF (reference sequence). Trimming shortened V by 0 bases and J by 8 bases, and 8 bases separated the two germline ends. CDR3 length: 13 residues. CDR3 sequence (DNA): TGTGCCACCAGCAGAGATCGCGGGGACACCATATATTTT. Residues: CATSRDRGDTIYF.

This clonotype was observed at least ten times. The chain uses TRBV29-1 and TRBJ2-7, with 9 positions matching TRBD1. The CDR3 runs 13 residues. The V and J ends lost 6 bases and 6 bases, in that order; junction bases with no gene match: 9. CDR1 is SQVTM and CDR2 is ANQGSEA in the germline V gene. CDR3 loop: CSVTGTGSAEQYF. CDR3 coding DNA: TGCAGCGTCACCGGGACAGGGTCAGCCGAGCAGTACTTC.

The chain's CDR3 is CASAVAGFGYTF. In DNA form, the CDR3 reads TGTGCCAGCGCCGTAGCGGGTTTTGGCTACACCTTC. J is TRBJ1-2 and V is TRBV28, with unresolved D. CDR3 size: 12 residues. V lost 8 bases, J lost 7 bases, and 14 bases lay in between. CDR1 and CDR2 from the germline V gene are MDHEN and SYDVKM.

The chain combines TRBV2 with TRBJ2-7; the D call may be TRBD1 or TRBD2 (6 bases each). The V and J ends lost 5 bases and 10 bases respectively, with 18 bases between them. This CDR3 region has 13 residues. Germline CDR1 and CDR2: SNHLY and FYNNEI. The CDR3 is CASSRKPGGRQYF. The CDR3 coding sequence is TGTGCCAGCAGTCGGAAACCCGGGGGCCGTCAGTACTTC.

The chain employs TRBV11-2 and TRBJ1-3, with D possibly being TRBD1 (5 bases). V lost 6 bases and J 4 bases, leaving 10 bases between the germline ends. Germline V gene sequence: CDR1 SGHAT, CDR2 FQNNGV. The CDR3 is 13 amino acids. DNA for the CDR3: TGTGCCAGCAGTCGACAGCGAGGAAACACCATATATTTT. This codes for CASSRQRGNTIYF.

This clonotype was seen a few times. The CDR3 here is CASSTVGGGVSNQPQHF. The CDR3 DNA is TGTGCCAGTAGTACCGTCGGGGGGGGTGTGAGCAATCAGCCCCAGCATTTT. The chain uses TRBV19 and TRBJ1-5; tentative D call: TRBD1 (5 bases). CDR3 length: 17 amino acids. V lost 4 bases to trimming and J lost 1 base, with 17 bases between them. Germline-derived CDR1 and CDR2 are LNHDA and SQIVND (reference sequence). Using reference TRBV19 and TRBJ1-5 for the parts outside the CDR3, the full variable domain is DGGITQSPKYLFRKEGQNVTLSCEQNLNHDAMYWYRQDPGQGLRLIYYSQIVNDFQKGDIAEGYSVSREKKESFPLTVTSAQKNPTAFYLCASSTVGGGVSNQPQHFGDGTRLSIL.

Here the CDR3 DNA reads TGTGCCAGCAGCCAAGTCCAGCGAGGAGGTGGCTACACCTTC. It yields the protein CASSQVQRGGGYTF. The rearrangement links TRBV11-2 to TRBJ1-2; D is ambiguous. This CDR3 comprises 14 residues. In germline, CDR1 is SGHAT, CDR2 FQNNGV. The V end lost 5 bases, the J end lost 7 bases, and 17 bases lay between the germline ends.

The sample holds many counts of this clonotype. The V call is TRBV7-8, the J call TRBJ2-7; TRBD2 is a possible D gene (7 bases). Trimming took off 3 bases at V and 5 bases at J, with 14 bases between the two ends. The CDR3 length is 14 residues. The germline CDR1 and CDR2 sequences are SGHVS and FQNEAQ. CDR3 sequence (DNA): TGTGCCAGCAGCTTCCTCGGGGGGCCCAACGAGCAGTACTTC. This translates into CASSFLGGPNEQYF.

This clonotype was counted at least ten times. The chain is built from TRBV2 and TRBJ1-2; D uncertain. Germline lookup yields CDR1 SNHLY and CDR2 FYNNEI. V was shortened by 3 bases and J by 2 bases, with 13 bases between the two germline ends. CDR3 length: 15 residues. CDR3 DNA sequence: TGTGCCAGCAGTGAGTCCCGGTTAGCCAACTATGGCTACACCTTC. Protein product: CASSESRLANYGYTF.

This chain links TRBV7-2 with TRBJ1-1; TRBD1 is a possible D gene (6 bases). The CDR3 has 16 amino acids. The V end lost 2 bases, the J end lost 0 bases, and 13 bases lay between the germline ends. CDR1 is SGHTA and CDR2 is FQGNSA in the germline V gene. CDR3 in amino acids: CASSLRRQAMNTEAFF. DNA for the CDR3: TGTGCCAGCAGCTTACGGAGACAGGCCATGAACACTGAAGCTTTCTTT.

Worth noting for this clonotype: A much bigger clone sits one base away, suggesting this may be a read error. The chain links TRBV7-8 to TRBJ2-7; D ambiguous. Germline lookup yields CDR1 SGHVS and CDR2 FQNEAQ. This CDR3 is 11 amino acids long. CDR3 DNA: TGTGCCAGCAGCACCCACTACGAGCAGTGCTTC. The encoded protein is CASSTHYEQCF.

A remark on this clonotype: A far larger clone is off by one base, so a read error is likely. The rearrangement uses TRBV7-6 and TRBJ1-3, with D uncertain. Germline lookup yields CDR1 SGHVS and CDR2 FNYEAQ. CDR3 length: 12 amino acids. In DNA, the CDR3 is TGTGCCAGCAGCCCCCGTGGAGACACCATATATTTT. It specifies CASSPRGDTIYF.

This chain links TRBV20-1 with TRBJ1-2; a weak D match, TRBD1 (5 bases). Germline CDR1 is DFQATT and CDR2 is SNEGSKA (reference sequence). The length of the CDR3 is 12 residues. The V gene lost 8 bases and the J gene lost 3 bases, with 13 bases spanning the gap. CDR3 amino acids: CSPRDGDYGYTF. The CDR3 region has the DNA TGCAGTCCGCGGGACGGGGACTATGGCTACACCTTC.

The chain uses TRBV9 and TRBJ2-7, with D unresolved. V lost 0 bases and J 3 bases, leaving 10 bases between the germline ends. The V gene's germline CDR1 is SGDLS and CDR2 YYNGEE. The CDR3 totals 14 residues. CDR3 region: CASSVAVGNYEQYF. The DNA for the CDR3 is TGTGCCAGCAGCGTAGCTGTGGGGAACTACGAGCAGTACTTC.

This clonotype was detected once. This sequence joins TRBV7-6 and TRBJ1-3, with 7 bases that match TRBD1. After removal of 1 base from V and 8 bases from J, the junction contained 8 bases not matched to a gene. The CDR3 spans 15 residues. Germline loops: CDR1 SGHVS, CDR2 FNYEAQ. In DNA form, the CDR3 reads TGTGCCAGCAGCTTAGAACTAGGGGGCTCGTACACCATATATTTT. As protein: CASSLELGGSYTIYF.